This T cell receptor beta chain stems from a study of graft-versus-host responses after intestinal transplantation. Across the study: Every recipient had anti-thymocyte globulin induction and around 3 years of tacrolimus plus steroids. Whole-study findings and limits: Researchers found peak circulating GvH clone levels linked to early post-transplant HvG declines. When patients had graft-donor T cell macrochimerism, their allografts held high graft-versus-host to host-versus-graft clonal ratios. Present in recipient marrow, GvH clones included some that appeared first in ileum or blood.

Profiled with immunoSEQ multiplex PCR; TCRdb holds only in-frame clones, not every one. Of more than 50,000 clones in the sample, under 95% were seen once. About this clone itself: Its antigen remains unknown.

This CDR3 has 14 residues. Trimming left V 4 bases short and J 6 bases short, with 13 bases between. Looked up from germline, CDR1 is MNHNS and CDR2 is SASEGT. J is TRBJ2-1 and V is TRBV6-1; unclear D gene. The sequenced sample was PBMCs, obtained 118 to 130 days after intestinal transplantation. This receptor was obtained from a human patient who received an intestinal transplant, so some T cells may come from the graft donor. CDR3 sequence (DNA): TGTGCCAGCAGTGGGGTCGGGCTTGTCAATGAGCAGTTCTTC. This gives the protein CASSGVGLVNEQFF.